The 20 T cell receptor beta chains below were found in one sample sequenced in a study of tumor-infiltrating lymphocytes in primary liver carcinoma. A constant-region primer served to make TCR beta cDNA from roughly 540 ng total RNA. Modified slightly, ARM-PCR produced TCR beta libraries over three nested multiplex PCR rounds. The opening two PCR rounds, around 10 cycles each, paired TRBV1-TRBV30 forward primers with a C-beta reverse primer. TCRdb reanalysed the multiplex PCR reads using MiXCR and keeps one entry per CDR3 protein. The sample gives approximately 300,000 distinct CDR3 sequences, 50% to 70% of which show up once; approximately 9.4% is in the top ten. Researchers drew blood RNA from unsorted whole blood and extracted germline DNA as well. Specimen: peripheral blood. The receptors were sampled from a man aged 35-49 years with primary liver carcinoma and hepatitis B virus infection.

Comment on this clonotype: A read error may be the cause here, since a much bigger clone is one base away. This chain links TRBV10-2 with TRBJ2-7, with D possibly matching TRBD2 (6 bases). Trimming pared 2 bases from V and 2 bases from J, leaving 10 bases between. The germline CDR1 and CDR2 sequences are WSHSY and SAAADI. There are 14 residues in the CDR3. The CDR3 here is CASSEGGLTYEQYF. The CDR3 coding sequence is TGCGCCAGCAGTGAGGGGGGGTTGACCTACGAGCAGTACTTC.

J is TRBJ2-7 and V is TRBV6-5, with D unresolved. This CDR3 spans 14 amino acids. The germline V and J ends were trimmed by 7 bases and 2 bases, with 15 bases remaining between them. Germline CDR1 and CDR2: MNHEY and SVGAGI. The CDR3: CASTASALAYEQYF. The DNA of the CDR3 is TGTGCCAGCACTGCTTCCGCCTTAGCCTACGAGCAGTACTTC.

A word on this clonotype: A much bigger clone sits one base away, suggesting this may be a read error. The chain carries TRBV30 and TRBJ2-7, with D perhaps being TRBD1 or TRBD2 (5 bases each). Germline V gene sequence: CDR1 GTSNPN, CDR2 SVGIG (reference sequence). Trimming took off 1 base at V and 3 bases at J, with 16 bases between the two ends. The CDR3 contains 15 residues. CDR3 sequence (DNA): TGTGCCTGGAGTGGGGTGGTCCGTGGGGGCTACGAGCAGTACTTC. Amino acid sequence: CAWSGVVRGGYEQYF.

This clonotype was seen only a few times. This could be a read error, since a much larger clone is one nucleotide away. V is TRBV12-3 or TRBV12-4 and J is TRBJ2-3, with 7 nucleotides matching TRBD2. The trim removed 2 bases at V and 2 bases at J, leaving 10 bases unmatched. The CDR3 sequence is 17 residues long. CDR3 amino acids: CASSLRNLQRDTDTQYF. As DNA, the CDR3 is TGTGCCAGCAGTTTAAGGAATCTACAGCGGGACACAGATACGCAGTATTTT.

Regarding this clonotype: A much more abundant neighbour one base away suggests this may be a read error. The rearrangement links TRBV5-6 to TRBJ2-7; D ambiguous. This CDR3 comprises 13 residues. CDR1 and CDR2 (germline): SGHDT, YYEEEE. The CDR3 protein is CASSSGPTYELYF. The CDR3 DNA follows: TGTGCCAGCAGCTCCGGGCCCACCTACGAGCTGTACTTC.

In the case of this clonotype: One end of the junction is discordant with germline, which a read error may explain. V is TRBV6-1 and J is TRBJ2-2; the D gene could be TRBD1 or TRBD2 (5 bases each). CDR3 size: 13 residues. Per germline, CDR1 MNHNS and CDR2 SASEGT. The CDR3 DNA follows: TGTGCCATCAGTAGGGGTCGCACCGGGGAGCTGTTTTTC. Translating it yields CAISRGRTGELFF.

This clonotype was observed at least ten times. In DNA, the CDR3 is TGTGCCATCAGGGGACGGATCTCTGGAAACACCATATATTTT. Translating gives CAIRGRISGNTIYF. V is TRBV10-3 and J is TRBJ1-3; maybe TRBD1 (5 bases). The V and J ends lost 6 bases and 0 bases respectively, with 9 bases between them. The germline V gene encodes CDR1 ENHRY and CDR2 SYGVKD. This CDR3 has 14 amino acids.

The gene calls are TRBV4-2 and TRBJ2-2; D may be TRBD2 (5 bases). CDR3 length equals 15 residues. CDR1 and CDR2 (germline): LGHNA, YNFKEQ. Trimming removed 10 bases from V and 6 bases from J, with 21 bases in between. The CDR3 region has the DNA TGTGCCAACCTCCTGAAGTTACTAGTCGCCGGGGAGCTGTTTTTT. Its protein is CANLLKLLVAGELFF.

The CDR3 reads CASSLGLGAVVEQFF. The CDR3 DNA is TGTGCCAGCAGCTTGGGACTGGGGGCGGTGGTTGAGCAGTTCTTC. V usage is TRBV5-5 and J usage is TRBJ2-1; TRBD1 is a possible D gene (6 bases). The V gene's germline CDR1 is SGHKS and CDR2 YYEKEE (reference sequence). CDR3 length equals 15 residues. V was clipped by 0 bases and J by 9 bases, with 16 bases between them.

Comment on this clonotype: Here the CDR3 omits its conserved ending phenylalanine or tryptophan, so a read error is the likely source. V usage is TRBV6-1 and J usage is TRBJ2-7; D uncertain. CDR1 and CDR2 (germline): MNHNS, SASEGT. The CDR3 consists of 11 residues. With 3 bases removed from V and 2 bases from J, the gap between germline ends came to 2 bases. For the CDR3, the DNA is TGTGCCAGCAGTGACGCCTACGAGCAGTACTCC. Encoded protein: CASSDAYEQYS.

As concerns this clonotype: This may arise from a read error, as a much more abundant clone is one base away. The gene calls are TRBV12-3 or TRBV12-4 and TRBJ2-7, with D tentatively TRBD2 (6 bases). This CDR3 is built from 15 residues. Written as DNA, the CDR3 is TGTACCAGCAGTTATAGCGGAACGAGATCCTACGAGCAGTACTTC. Translated, it gives CTSSYSGTRSYEQYF.

This chain joins TRBV30 and TRBJ1-1; D is undetermined. The V and J ends lost 0 bases and 4 bases respectively, with 12 bases between them. The CDR3 has 14 amino acids. Germline CDR1 and CDR2: GTSNPN and SVGIG (reference sequence). CDR3 nucleotides: TGTGCCTGGAGTGTACGTGCGGGGAGCACTGAAGCTTTCTTT. It yields the protein CAWSVRAGSTEAFF.

The gene calls are TRBV21-1 and TRBJ2-5; TRBD1 is the table's D call, not checked against the DNA. TRBV21-1 is deemed a pseudogene. The CDR3 runs to 13 residues. CDR3 loop: CASGGTGREAQYF. CDR3 coding DNA: TGTGCCAGCGGTGGGACAGGGCGAGAGGCCCAGTACTTC.

This clonotype was seen a handful of times. Here the CDR3 omits its conserved ending phenylalanine or tryptophan, so a read error is the likely source. The rearrangement links TRBV10-3 to TRBJ2-3; TRBD2 agrees at 9 bases. The CDR3 is 13 residues long. J was trimmed by 5 bases and V by 10 bases; bases with no gene match: 7. The germline CDR1 and CDR2 sequences are ENHRY and SYGVKD. CDR3 in amino acids: CASLAGSKDTQYL. The CDR3 region has the DNA TGTGCCAGCCTAGCGGGGTCTAAAGATACGCAGTATCTT.

The chain couples TRBV6-5 to TRBJ2-3; 8 bases agree with TRBD2. The CDR3 runs to 17 residues. V was pared by 10 bases and J by 2 bases, with 17 bases of the junction left unmatched. CDR1 is MNHEY, CDR2 SVGAGI, per germline. CDR3 in amino acids: CATPEEILAANTDTQYF. For the CDR3, the DNA is TGTGCCACCCCAGAGGAAATACTAGCGGCAAACACAGATACGCAGTATTTT.

CDR3 nucleotides: TGTGCCAGCAGCTTGGGGCAGCCTAATCAGCCCCAGCATTTT. Translation: CASSLGQPNQPQHF. The J gene is TRBJ1-5, the V gene TRBV5-8; no clear D. Trimming took off 0 bases at V and 4 bases at J, with 8 bases between the two ends. The CDR3 covers 14 residues. Germline V gene sequence: CDR1 SGHTS, CDR2 YDEGEE.

This clonotype was counted many times. The gene calls are TRBV11-2 and TRBJ2-2, with a weak D call TRBD1 (6 bases). V dropped 6 bases and J dropped 5 bases, with 19 bases sitting between them. Germline values: CDR1 SGHAT, CDR2 FQNNGV. This CDR3 spans 16 amino acids. The CDR3 spells CASRYAGRGMTGELFF. CDR3 sequence (DNA): TGTGCCAGCAGATACGCGGGCAGGGGAATGACCGGGGAGCTGTTTTTT.

This clonotype has ten or more counts. The chain employs TRBV29-1 and TRBJ1-2, with D maybe TRBD1 (6 bases). Germline V gives CDR1 SQVTM, CDR2 ANQGSEA. V was pared by 6 bases and J by 6 bases, with 17 bases between. CDR3 length: 13 residues. The CDR3 DNA is TGCAGCGTGGCCCCGGGGGGCGCAAATGGCTACACCTTC. Translation gives CSVAPGGANGYTF.

This chain links TRBV28 with TRBJ1-6, with 7 bases matching TRBD1. V lost 7 bases to trimming and J lost 10 bases; unmatched junction nucleotides: 16. Germline V gene sequence: CDR1 MDHEN, CDR2 SYDVKM. This CDR3 comprises 16 residues. The CDR3 sequence is CASTVSTGQSKSPLHF. The CDR3 DNA sequence: TGTGCCAGCACCGTTAGCACGGGACAGTCTAAATCACCCCTCCACTTT.

This clonotype was seen a few times. The chain uses TRBV24-1 and TRBJ2-2, with unresolved D. The germline V gene encodes CDR1 KGHDR and CDR2 SFDVKD. The CDR3 loop spans 13 amino acids. Trimming cost V 1 base and J 3 bases, with 2 bases left between them. CDR3 protein: CATSDFDTGELFF. CDR3 DNA sequence: TGTGCCACCAGTGATTTCGACACCGGGGAGCTGTTTTTT.